The clone carrying this T cell receptor beta chain was observed once. The participants were between roughly 18 and 100 years old and came from roughly 24 US areas. The entry originates in a study of blood T cell repertoires in COVID-19. As for the study in general: PBMCs, B-cell-depleted T cells, or T cells provided the cDNA or gDNA that made up the material.

Assay: immunoSEQ multiplex PCR; the TCRdb copy retains only in-frame clones and omits some. The table includes about 230,000 clones, under 90% detected once. The specimen sequenced was PBMCs or T cells enriched from blood (not recorded which). This receptor was obtained from a woman aged 25 to 39 with acute COVID-19.

The CDR3 loop is CASSIVGSSSYNEQFF. CDR3 nucleotide sequence: TGTGCCAGCAGTATTGTCGGGTCGAGCTCCTACAATGAGCAGTTCTTC. This chain links TRBV2 with TRBJ2-1; D not resolved. Germline CDR1 SNHLY, CDR2 FYNNEI. The CDR3 is made up of 16 amino acids. V was shortened by 5 bases and J by 0 bases, with 14 bases between the two germline ends.